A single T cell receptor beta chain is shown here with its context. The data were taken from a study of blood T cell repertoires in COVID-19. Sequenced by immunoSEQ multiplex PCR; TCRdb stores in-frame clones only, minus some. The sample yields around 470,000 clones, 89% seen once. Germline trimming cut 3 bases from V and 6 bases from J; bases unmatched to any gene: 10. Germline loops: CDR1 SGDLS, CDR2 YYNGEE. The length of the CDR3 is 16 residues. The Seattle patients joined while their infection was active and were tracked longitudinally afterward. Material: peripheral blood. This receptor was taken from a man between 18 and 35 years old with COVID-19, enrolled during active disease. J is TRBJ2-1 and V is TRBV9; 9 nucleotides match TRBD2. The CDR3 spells CASSAWSGGIFNEQFF. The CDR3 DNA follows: TGTGCCAGCAGCGCATGGAGCGGGGGGATCTTCAATGAGCAGTTCTTC. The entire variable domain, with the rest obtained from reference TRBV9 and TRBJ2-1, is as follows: DSGVTQTPKHLITATGQRVTLRCSPRSGDLSVYWYQQSLDQGLQFLIQYYNGEERAKGNILERFSAQQFPDLHSELNLSSLELGDSALYFCASSAWSGGIFNEQFFGPGTRLTVL.